These T cell receptor beta chains were read from a single sample in a study of T cells after yellow fever vaccination. TCRdb itself ran the 5' RACE reads through MiXCR, one entry per CDR3 protein. Among some 670,000 distinct CDR3 sequences listed, 9% to 15% were seen once. Sequencing used PBMCs, obtained on the day of the yellow fever booster vaccination. These receptors were obtained from a man younger than 40 who received the YFV17D yellow fever vaccine. The CDR3 runs from the conserved cysteine through the conserved F or W. The order of the fields is CDR3 protein, clone size, V gene, J gene, D gene. A D gene is named only where the DNA matches it firmly. Clone size, where shown, is once, few, many, or a class for clones that have expanded.

CASTRLVSGNIQYF	NA	TRBV28	TRBJ2-4	NA
CATSRDLSVGQETQYF	NA	TRBV15	TRBJ2-5	NA
CSAKGLAVYEQYF	few	TRBV20-1	TRBJ2-7	TRBD2
CASRAGTGAETQYF	few	TRBV7-2	TRBJ2-5	TRBD1
CASSGGTQNQPQHF	few	TRBV2	TRBJ1-5	NA
CSARNGLAGVREQYF	NA	TRBV20-1	TRBJ2-7	TRBD2
CASSLLDGTSYEQYF	NA	TRBV27	TRBJ2-7	NA
CSATGVGGEIKQYF	NA	TRBV20-1	TRBJ2-7	NA
CASSQEMDSTYEQYF	NA	TRBV4-3	TRBJ2-7	NA
CASRPGVSYNEQFF	few	TRBV27	TRBJ2-1	NA
CASSQETSAYNEQFF	NA	TRBV4-3	TRBJ2-1	TRBD2
CAVGQGYQETQYF	NA	TRBV15	TRBJ2-5	TRBD1
CASSYSFTSNQPQHF	NA	TRBV6-2/TRBV6-3	TRBJ1-5	NA
CASSPGAGTTNEQFF	many	TRBV5-4	TRBJ2-1	NA
CASSQDLTTPKIETQYF	few	TRBV4-2	TRBJ2-5	NA
CASSQIARAPEAFF	few	TRBV4-3	TRBJ1-1	NA
CSVEKVRDRSYEQYF	few	TRBV29-1	TRBJ2-7	NA
CSAHRVKEYNEQFF	NA	TRBV20-1	TRBJ2-1	NA
CSASRQGGETQYF	few	TRBV20-1	TRBJ2-5	TRBD1
CASRRLAGGETQYF	few	TRBV7-2	TRBJ2-5	TRBD2
CASSLTAGGPNTGELFF	few	TRBV5-1	TRBJ2-2	TRBD2
CASSLQGGTPYEQYF	NA	TRBV7-8	TRBJ2-7	NA
CASSSQTGSTDTQYF	NA	TRBV12-3/TRBV12-4	TRBJ2-3	NA
CASSPGGHTYNEQFF	NA	TRBV6-1	TRBJ2-1	NA
CASSSGTTGGKKLFF	few	TRBV5-1	TRBJ1-4	NA
CASSDDGRGGKLFF	few	TRBV2	TRBJ1-4	NA
CSATLGYNTDTQYF	few	TRBV20-1	TRBJ2-3	NA
CASSTSGETNEQFF	few	TRBV9	TRBJ2-1	TRBD2
CASSSLPGTGDHEQFF	few	TRBV6-5	TRBJ2-1	TRBD1
CASSPQKDGTDTQYF	few	TRBV18	TRBJ2-3	NA
CASSEGTLNEQFF	few	TRBV5-1	TRBJ2-1	NA
CASSLNGGGTEQYF	many	TRBV12-3/TRBV12-4	TRBJ2-7	TRBD2
CSVEESRGYYEQYF	few	TRBV29-1	TRBJ2-7	NA
CSAKSGPSGLRDTQYF	NA	TRBV20-1	TRBJ2-3	TRBD2
CASSLETRGSAEAFF	few	TRBV11-2	TRBJ1-1	TRBD1
CASTWARGNSPLHF	few	TRBV12-3/TRBV12-4	TRBJ1-6	TRBD1
CASSPEDRKQETQYF	few	TRBV12-3/TRBV12-4	TRBJ2-5	NA
CASSPRVAGPTDTQYF	few	TRBV7-3	TRBJ2-3	TRBD2
CASSLVTGYEQYF	NA	TRBV7-2	TRBJ2-7	NA
CASSPVSGRGPGSSKF	NA	TRBV5-1	TRBJ2-2	TRBD2
CASSLVSSTGYGYTF	few	TRBV7-2	TRBJ1-2	NA
CSARDKSSGRAKLRTEQFF	NA	TRBV20-1	TRBJ2-1	TRBD2
CSVNPGAGTNTEAFF	few	TRBV29-1	TRBJ1-1	NA
CASSLKVGGMNTEAFF	few	TRBV7-2	TRBJ1-1	NA